One sample yielded the 8 T cell receptor beta chains listed below, sequenced in a study of T cell responses to AZD1222 COVID-19 vaccine. The assay was immunoSEQ multiplex PCR, and TCRdb's table has in-frame clones only and misses some. This table holds about 130,000 clones, over 90% found once. This material consisted of peripheral blood, taken on day 0 of AZD1222 vaccination. These receptors were obtained from an adult in good health.

The V call is TRBV19, the J call TRBJ1-4; 8 bases align to TRBD1. The germline V gene has CDR1 LNHDA and CDR2 SQIVND (reference sequence). CDR3 length: 14 residues. Trimming removed 5 bases from V and 7 bases from J; junction bases left unmatched: 6. The CDR3 loop reads CASSGTGRTEKLFF. DNA for the CDR3: TGTGCCAGTAGTGGGACAGGAAGAACTGAAAAACTGTTTTTT.

In DNA form, the CDR3 reads TGTGCTAGTGGCCCCGGACTTAGCGGGAGGTCCTACAATGAGCAGTTCTTC. As protein: CASGPGLSGRSYNEQFF. The rearrangement joins TRBV12-5 to TRBJ2-1, with TRBD2 matching over 10 bases. Germline-derived CDR1 and CDR2 are LGHNT and FRNRAP. The CDR3 contains 17 residues. V was clipped by 6 bases and J by 1 base; unmatched bases: 9.

This rearrangement joins TRBV3-1 (or the pseudogene TRBV3-2) to TRBJ1-1, with D hard to call. Per the germline V gene, CDR1 is LGHDT and CDR2 is YNNKEL (reference sequence). Trimming took off 3 bases at V and 5 bases at J, with 13 bases between the two ends. This CDR3 contains 14 residues. CDR3 sequence: CASSQRSLETEAFF. The CDR3, as DNA: TGTGCCAGCAGCCAGAGGAGTTTAGAGACTGAAGCTTTCTTT.

The chain has TRBV9 and TRBJ2-3; 8 bases line up with TRBD1. Per germline, CDR1 SGDLS and CDR2 YYNGEE. This CDR3 is built from 15 residues. With 3 bases clipped from V and 6 bases from J, the junction kept 9 bases outside the gene matches. CDR3 DNA sequence: TGTGCCAGCAGCGGACCTAGACAGGGGACCGATACGCAGTATTTT. Translating it yields CASSGPRQGTDTQYF.

This chain connects TRBV4-1 to TRBJ2-1; no clear D. Germline CDR1 and CDR2: MGHRA and YSYEKL. CDR3 length equals 14 residues. V lost 1 base and J 1 base, leaving 5 bases between the germline ends. CDR3 bases: TGCGCCAGCAGCCAAGGGTATTCCTACAATGAGCAGTTCTTC. Protein: CASSQGYSYNEQFF.

The V gene is TRBV28, the J gene TRBJ2-7; D may correspond to TRBD1 or TRBD2 (6 bases each). Germline assignment: CDR1 MDHEN and CDR2 SYDVKM. This CDR3 spans 15 amino acids. V lost 2 bases and J lost 3, with 14 bases in between. As DNA, the CDR3 is TGTGCCAGCAGTTTAAGCCGGGGGCCATACTACGAGCAGTACTTC. Translating it yields CASSLSRGPYYEQYF.

The V call is TRBV7-9, the J call TRBJ1-1; D remains ambiguous. This CDR3 has 15 amino acids. V dropped 5 bases and J dropped 1 base, with 14 bases sitting between them. Germline loops: CDR1 SEHNR, CDR2 FQNEAQ (reference sequence). CDR3 DNA: TGTGCCAGCAGCGACCTTGGGATAAGGAACACTGAAGCTTTCTTT. It specifies CASSDLGIRNTEAFF.

CDR3: CASSREGLSYNEQFF. The DNA of the CDR3 is TGTGCCAGCAGTCGGGAGGGTCTCTCCTACAATGAGCAGTTCTTC. The chain links TRBV7-6 to TRBJ2-1; 8 bases fit TRBD2. The V gene end was trimmed by 6 bases and the J gene end by 0 bases; junction bases not matched to a gene: 4. The CDR3 contains 15 residues. Germline-derived CDR1 and CDR2 are SGHVS and FNYEAQ.